This is a list of T cell receptor beta chains from one sample in a study of blood T cell repertoires in COVID-19. Clones were read by immunoSEQ multiplex PCR, and TCRdb kept only the in-frame ones, dropping some. The sample comprises 200,000 to 250,000 clones, approximately 83% of which are singletons, and 3.6% rests with the top ten. The sequenced sample was PBMCs or T cells enriched from blood (not recorded which). All receptors come from a woman in her forties who had been exposed to COVID-19. CDR3s include the opening cysteine and the closing phenylalanine or tryptophan. Each record gives: clone size, V gene, J gene, D gene, CDR3 length, CDR3 DNA, CDR3 protein. The D gene is left open where the match is weak. Clone size, where shown, is once, few, many, or a class for clones that have expanded.

clone_size: once
v_call: TRBV28
j_call: TRBJ2-1
d_call: -
cdr3_length: 16
cdr3_nt: TGTGCCAGCAGTTTATCAACGGGGGGCCCATACAATGAGCAGTTCTTC
cdr3_aa: CASSLSTGGPYNEQFF

clone_size: -
v_call: TRBV3-1/TRBV3-2
j_call: TRBJ2-7
d_call: -
cdr3_length: 12
cdr3_nt: TGTGCCAGCGGATTACAGGGTCTCGAGCAGTACTTC
cdr3_aa: CASGLQGLEQYF

clone_size: once
v_call: TRBV7-9
j_call: TRBJ1-2
d_call: -
cdr3_length: 16
cdr3_nt: TGTGCCAGCAGCTTGGGCTTTGTCAGCTCTAACTATGGCTACACCTTC
cdr3_aa: CASSLGFVSSNYGYTF

clone_size: -
v_call: TRBV3-1/TRBV3-2
j_call: TRBJ2-7
d_call: -
cdr3_length: 14
cdr3_nt: TGTGCCAGCAGCCAAGACATCGGGGACTACGAGCAGTACTTC
cdr3_aa: CASSQDIGDYEQYF

clone_size: -
v_call: TRBV5-4
j_call: TRBJ2-1
d_call: TRBD2
cdr3_length: 14
cdr3_nt: TGTGCCAGCAGCTCCGGACTAGCGGGGGGGGAGCAGTTCTTC
cdr3_aa: CASSSGLAGGEQFF

clone_size: -
v_call: TRBV3-1/TRBV3-2
j_call: TRBJ2-1
d_call: TRBD2
cdr3_length: 15
cdr3_nt: TGTGCCAGCAGCCCGACCGGGGGGGACTACAATGAGCAGTTCTTC
cdr3_aa: CASSPTGGDYNEQFF

clone_size: -
v_call: TRBV5-1
j_call: TRBJ1-5
d_call: -
cdr3_length: 13
cdr3_nt: TGCGCCAGCAGCTTGGTCACAGGGCAGCCCCAGCATTTT
cdr3_aa: CASSLVTGQPQHF

clone_size: -
v_call: TRBV15
j_call: TRBJ2-3
d_call: TRBD2
cdr3_length: 19
cdr3_nt: TGTGCCACCAGCAGGGATCCGCCGCGACTAGCGGACCCCAAGAGAACGCAGTATTTT
cdr3_aa: CATSRDPPRLADPKRTQYF

clone_size: once
v_call: TRBV3-1/TRBV3-2
j_call: TRBJ2-1
d_call: TRBD2
cdr3_length: 17
cdr3_nt: TGTGCCAGCAGCCAATTGGGCGGGGGGCGCTCCTACAATGAGCAGTTCTTC
cdr3_aa: CASSQLGGGRSYNEQFF

clone_size: -
v_call: TRBV7-9
j_call: TRBJ2-3
d_call: TRBD2
cdr3_length: 16
cdr3_nt: TGTGCCAGCAGCGCGGGACTAGCGGGGGACACAGATACGCAGTATTTT
cdr3_aa: CASSAGLAGDTDTQYF

clone_size: -
v_call: TRBV6-4
j_call: TRBJ2-2
d_call: TRBD1
cdr3_length: 13
cdr3_nt: TGTGCCAGAAGGGACAGAGCACCGGGGGAGCTGTTTTTT
cdr3_aa: CARRDRAPGELFF

clone_size: once
v_call: TRBV11-2
j_call: TRBJ2-2
d_call: TRBD2
cdr3_length: 17
cdr3_nt: TGTGCCAGCAGCTTAGTCATTGGGCTAGCGGGGGCCGGGGAGCTGTTTTTT
cdr3_aa: CASSLVIGLAGAGELFF

clone_size: -
v_call: TRBV10-3
j_call: TRBJ1-6
d_call: -
cdr3_length: 14
cdr3_nt: TGTGCCATCAGTGAAGCCTCACTAGGGACACCCCTCCACTTT
cdr3_aa: CAISEASLGTPLHF

clone_size: -
v_call: TRBV28
j_call: TRBJ1-2
d_call: -
cdr3_length: 14
cdr3_nt: TGTGCCAGCGCCTTGGGGCAGATCGCCTATGGCTACACCTTC
cdr3_aa: CASALGQIAYGYTF

clone_size: -
v_call: TRBV2
j_call: TRBJ2-5
d_call: TRBD1
cdr3_length: 15
cdr3_nt: TGTGCCAGCAGTTGGGACAGGGGAGAAGGAGAGACCCAGTACTTC
cdr3_aa: CASSWDRGEGETQYF

clone_size: -
v_call: TRBV11-2
j_call: TRBJ1-1
d_call: TRBD1
cdr3_length: 17
cdr3_nt: TGTGCCAGCAGCTTCAAGAGACAGGGGTTTATGAACACTGAAGCTTTCTTT
cdr3_aa: CASSFKRQGFMNTEAFF

clone_size: -
v_call: TRBV12-3/TRBV12-4
j_call: TRBJ2-1
d_call: -
cdr3_length: 12
cdr3_nt: TGTGCCAGCAGTTTTTCAGGGAATGAGCAGTTCTTC
cdr3_aa: CASSFSGNEQFF

clone_size: -
v_call: TRBV15
j_call: TRBJ2-1
d_call: -
cdr3_length: 12
cdr3_nt: TGTGCCACCAGCCCCAGAGGTGGTGAGCAGTTCTTC
cdr3_aa: CATSPRGGEQFF

clone_size: -
v_call: TRBV11-3
j_call: TRBJ2-5
d_call: -
cdr3_length: 13
cdr3_nt: TGTGCCAGCAGCTCAGAGGCAGGGAAGACCCAGTACTTC
cdr3_aa: CASSSEAGKTQYF

clone_size: -
v_call: TRBV19
j_call: TRBJ1-5
d_call: -
cdr3_length: 15
cdr3_nt: TGTGCCAGTAGTATCCGGGGGAACGACAATCAGCCCCAGCATTTT
cdr3_aa: CASSIRGNDNQPQHF

clone_size: once
v_call: TRBV7-9
j_call: TRBJ2-7
d_call: -
cdr3_length: 12
cdr3_nt: TGTGCCAGCAGCTTAAATCGGGTCGAGCAGTACTTC
cdr3_aa: CASSLNRVEQYF

clone_size: -
v_call: TRBV30
j_call: TRBJ1-5
d_call: -
cdr3_length: 13
cdr3_nt: TGTGCCTGGAGTGAAGGGGCAAATCAGCCCCAGCATTTT
cdr3_aa: CAWSEGANQPQHF

clone_size: -
v_call: TRBV7-2
j_call: TRBJ2-5
d_call: -
cdr3_length: 14
cdr3_nt: TGTGCCAGCAGCCCGAACTCGGGGAGGGAGACCCAGTACTTC
cdr3_aa: CASSPNSGRETQYF

clone_size: once
v_call: TRBV27
j_call: TRBJ1-2
d_call: -
cdr3_length: 16
cdr3_nt: TGTGCCAGCAGTTCCTCGGGCCCCGGGGTTGGTTATGGCTACACCTTC
cdr3_aa: CASSSSGPGVGYGYTF

clone_size: -
v_call: TRBV4-1
j_call: TRBJ2-5
d_call: TRBD2
cdr3_length: 16
cdr3_nt: TGCGCCAGCAGCCAAGGGGCGGTAGCGGGGGGAGAGACCCAGTACTTC
cdr3_aa: CASSQGAVAGGETQYF

clone_size: -
v_call: TRBV2
j_call: TRBJ2-1
d_call: -
cdr3_length: 10
cdr3_nt: TGTGCCAGCGGTCGGGGAGAGCAGTTCTTC
cdr3_aa: CASGRGEQFF

clone_size: few
v_call: TRBV6-1
j_call: TRBJ1-6
d_call: -
cdr3_length: 15
cdr3_nt: TGTGCCAGCAGTGAAGAGGGGTCCTATAATTCACCCCTCCACTTT
cdr3_aa: CASSEEGSYNSPLHF

clone_size: -
v_call: TRBV12-5
j_call: TRBJ2-5
d_call: TRBD2
cdr3_length: 19
cdr3_nt: TGTGCTAGTGGCCCCTACATAGGACTAGCGGGGGTGGGTGAAGAGACCCAGTACTTC
cdr3_aa: CASGPYIGLAGVGEETQYF

clone_size: -
v_call: TRBV27
j_call: TRBJ2-2
d_call: -
cdr3_length: 18
cdr3_nt: TGTGCCAGCAGTTCCCATGTCGGACGGGGGTCTAACACCGGGGAGCTGTTTTTT
cdr3_aa: CASSSHVGRGSNTGELFF

clone_size: -
v_call: TRBV7-9
j_call: TRBJ2-5
d_call: -
cdr3_length: 19
cdr3_nt: TGTGCCAGCAGCTTAGGATCGGATGGGGCAGGGTCATTTTGGGAGACCCAGTACTTC
cdr3_aa: CASSLGSDGAGSFWETQYF

clone_size: -
v_call: TRBV28
j_call: TRBJ1-5
d_call: TRBD1
cdr3_length: 14
cdr3_nt: TGTGCCAGCAGATTCCAGGGGGGCAATCAGCCCCAGCATTTT
cdr3_aa: CASRFQGGNQPQHF

clone_size: -
v_call: TRBV2
j_call: TRBJ2-7
d_call: TRBD2
cdr3_length: 15
cdr3_nt: TGTGCCAGCAGTGAAACTAGCGGGGGGGCTGGCGAGCAGTACTTC
cdr3_aa: CASSETSGGAGEQYF

clone_size: -
v_call: TRBV12-5
j_call: TRBJ2-7
d_call: TRBD1
cdr3_length: 15
cdr3_nt: TGTGCTAGTGGTTTGTCAGGGGGACAAGCCTACGAGCAGTACTTC
cdr3_aa: CASGLSGGQAYEQYF

clone_size: -
v_call: TRBV4-3
j_call: TRBJ2-1
d_call: -
cdr3_length: 17
cdr3_nt: TGCGCCAGCAGCCAAGTGGGGCAGGGGTTCGGGGTCAATGAGCAGTTCTTC
cdr3_aa: CASSQVGQGFGVNEQFF

clone_size: -
v_call: TRBV27
j_call: TRBJ2-1
d_call: TRBD2
cdr3_length: 18
cdr3_nt: TGTGCCAGCAGGGCCGCTGGGACTAGCGTTCCCTCCTACAATGAGCAGTTCTTC
cdr3_aa: CASRAAGTSVPSYNEQFF

clone_size: -
v_call: TRBV3-1/TRBV3-2
j_call: TRBJ2-1
d_call: TRBD2
cdr3_length: 16
cdr3_nt: TGTGCCAGCAGCCTAATAACTAGCGGGGGGGCTTCCGAGCAGTTCTTC
cdr3_aa: CASSLITSGGASEQFF

clone_size: -
v_call: TRBV28
j_call: TRBJ1-1
d_call: -
cdr3_length: 16
cdr3_nt: TGTGCCAGCAGTTTAACGAGGGTTGGGCTGGGCACTGAAGCTTTCTTT
cdr3_aa: CASSLTRVGLGTEAFF

clone_size: few
v_call: TRBV5-6
j_call: TRBJ1-6
d_call: TRBD1
cdr3_length: 15
cdr3_nt: TGTGCCAGCAGCTTGGGGGACAGGGGGCGTTCACCCCTCCACTTT
cdr3_aa: CASSLGDRGRSPLHF

clone_size: few
v_call: TRBV27
j_call: TRBJ2-7
d_call: TRBD1
cdr3_length: 15
cdr3_nt: TGTGCCAGCAGTCACCGGGACAGACTCTCCTACGAGCAGTACTTC
cdr3_aa: CASSHRDRLSYEQYF

clone_size: -
v_call: TRBV19
j_call: TRBJ1-6
d_call: -
cdr3_length: 16
cdr3_nt: TGTGCCAGTAGTACCAGGGGAGGGGTATATAATTCACCCCTCCACTTT
cdr3_aa: CASSTRGGVYNSPLHF

clone_size: -
v_call: TRBV28
j_call: TRBJ2-1
d_call: TRBD1
cdr3_length: 15
cdr3_nt: TGTGCCAGCAGTTTTCGACAGGGAATTGGCAATGAGCAGTTCTTC
cdr3_aa: CASSFRQGIGNEQFF

clone_size: -
v_call: TRBV7-9
j_call: TRBJ1-3
d_call: -
cdr3_length: 15
cdr3_nt: TGTGCCAGCAGATCCACAGGGAGCTCTGGAAACACCATATATTTT
cdr3_aa: CASRSTGSSGNTIYF

clone_size: once
v_call: TRBV5-1
j_call: TRBJ2-2
d_call: TRBD1
cdr3_length: 15
cdr3_nt: TGCGCCAGCAGCGGGCGGACAGGGGACACCGGGGAGCTGTTTTTT
cdr3_aa: CASSGRTGDTGELFF

clone_size: -
v_call: TRBV29-1
j_call: TRBJ1-2
d_call: -
cdr3_length: 15
cdr3_nt: TGCAGCGTTGGTCGGACAGCTAATTCTAACTATGGCTACACCTTC
cdr3_aa: CSVGRTANSNYGYTF